The rows below give T cell receptor beta chains drawn from one sample of a study of cytomegalovirus exposure and HLA in healthy donors. Assay used: immunoSEQ multiplex PCR; TCRdb lists only in-frame clones, some missing. The data contain about 200,000 clones, 87% of them seen just once; the ten biggest clones take up about 1.1%. Sequences were obtained from PBMCs. These receptors were taken from a boy aged 2 to 9 in good health and CMV-seronegative. Each CDR3 is given with its conserved first and last residue. The D gene is left open where the match is weak. Expanded clones get a size class; other rows say once, few or many, or leave the size out.

TRBJ2-4,.,.,TRBV21-1,TGTGCCAGCATCAAACCGGGACTAGCGGGGGGGCTATTCATTCAGTACTTC,CASIKPGLAGGLFIQYF
TRBJ1-1,.,.,TRBV28,TGTGCCAGCAGACCGGGTTCGGCGGGTGGCACTGAAGCTTTCTTT,CASRPGSAGGTEAFF
TRBJ2-7,.,.,TRBV28,TGTGCCAGCAGTCCTCACGGGGCGGGGATTGACGAGCAGTACTTC,CASSPHGAGIDEQYF
TRBJ2-1,TRBD1,.,TRBV10-3,TGTGCCATCAGACTTGGGGACAGGGATGGCAATGAGCAGTTCTTC,CAIRLGDRDGNEQFF
TRBJ2-3,.,.,TRBV29-1,TGCAGCGTTGTGGAAGGAGGCACAGATACGCAGTATTTT,CSVVEGGTDTQYF
TRBJ2-7,.,.,TRBV28,TGTGCCAGCAGTTTTGTCAAATCCTACGAGCAGTACTTC,CASSFVKSYEQYF
TRBJ1-1,TRBD1,.,TRBV11-3,TGTGCCAGCAGCTTTGGATTGACAGGGGAAGCTTTCTTT,CASSFGLTGEAFF
TRBJ1-4,.,.,TRBV5-1,TGCGCCAGCAGCTTACAGGGTTATGGTGAAAAACTGTTTTTT,CASSLQGYGEKLFF
TRBJ2-7,.,.,TRBV5-1,TGCGCCAGCAGCATGGGAGTTCGCAGCGGTTCCTACGAGCAGTACTTC,CASSMGVRSGSYEQYF
TRBJ1-2,.,.,TRBV7-6,TGTGCCAGCAGCTTAGGGGCAGGGACTAACTATGGCTACACCTTC,CASSLGAGTNYGYTF
TRBJ2-5,TRBD2,.,TRBV28,TGTGCCAGCAGTCCCCCGGGACTAGCTTCACAGTACTTC,CASSPPGLASQYF
TRBJ2-1,TRBD1,.,TRBV19,TGTGCCAGTAGTCCCCACAGGGGGCTCGATGAGCAGTTCTTC,CASSPHRGLDEQFF
TRBJ1-3,.,once,TRBV27,TGTGCCAGCACTTCCCTTGGACTGTACTCTGGAAACACCATATATTTT,CASTSLGLYSGNTIYF
TRBJ1-2,.,.,TRBV30,TGTGCCTGGACCCCCCCACGGCAGGTATATGGCTACACCTTC,CAWTPPRQVYGYTF
TRBJ1-2,.,.,TRBV7-8,TGTGCCAGCAGCTTTAGGACTCGCTGGAGGGATGGCTACACCTTC,CASSFRTRWRDGYTF
TRBJ1-2,TRBD1,once,TRBV5-1,TGCGCCAGCAGCATCGACAGGGATGCAGGCTACACCTTC,CASSIDRDAGYTF
TRBJ2-3,TRBD1,few,TRBV4-1,TGCGCCAGCAGCTGGCAAACGGACAGGGATACGCAGTATTTT,CASSWQTDRDTQYF
TRBJ2-7,TRBD1,once,TRBV7-8,TGTGCCAGCAGCTTAGTAGGGACAGGCTTATACGAGCAGTACTTC,CASSLVGTGLYEQYF
TRBJ2-7,TRBD1,.,TRBV9,TGTGCCAGCAGCGGCTCCGGGACAGGGGTCGACGAGCAGTACTTC,CASSGSGTGVDEQYF
TRBJ2-5,.,.,TRBV25-1,TGTGCCAGCAGTGAACCAGGGCCGATTTACCAAGAGACCCAGTACTTC,CASSEPGPIYQETQYF
TRBJ2-2,TRBD1,.,TRBV19,TGTGCCAGTAGTACCCCCGGGACAGGGTCGGACACCGGGGAGCTGTTTTTT,CASSTPGTGSDTGELFF
TRBJ1-1,.,.,TRBV6-1,TGTGCCAGCAGACCCGGGACTTCCATGGGAGCTTTCTTT,CASRPGTSMGAFF
TRBJ1-2,TRBD1,.,TRBV2,TGTGCCGGACACCCAGGGGGACTCTATGGCTACACCTTC,CAGHPGGLYGYTF